This TCR beta chain came from a study of blood T cell repertoires in COVID-19. The repertoire was sequenced with immunoSEQ multiplex PCR; TCRdb's copy has only in-frame clones and lacks some. The data contain 260,000 or so clones, 75% to 85% of them singletons. Trimming cost V 4 bases and J 5 bases, with 11 bases left between them. The V gene's germline CDR1 is LNHDA and CDR2 SQIVND (reference sequence). CDR3 length: 13 residues. This clonotype was obtained from a woman in her 70s with acute or convalescent COVID-19. Material for sequencing was peripheral blood. V and J are TRBV19 and TRBJ2-5; tentative D call: TRBD1 (6 bases). CDR3 sequence reads: CASSSQGMETQYF. The CDR3 DNA sequence: TGTGCCAGTAGTAGTCAGGGGATGGAGACCCAGTACTTC. The complete variable domain, with remaining parts taken from reference TRBV19 and TRBJ2-5, reads DGGITQSPKYLFRKEGQNVTLSCEQNLNHDAMYWYRQDPGQGLRLIYYSQIVNDFQKGDIAEGYSVSREKKESFPLTVTSAQKNPTAFYLCASSSQGMETQYFGPGTRLLVL.